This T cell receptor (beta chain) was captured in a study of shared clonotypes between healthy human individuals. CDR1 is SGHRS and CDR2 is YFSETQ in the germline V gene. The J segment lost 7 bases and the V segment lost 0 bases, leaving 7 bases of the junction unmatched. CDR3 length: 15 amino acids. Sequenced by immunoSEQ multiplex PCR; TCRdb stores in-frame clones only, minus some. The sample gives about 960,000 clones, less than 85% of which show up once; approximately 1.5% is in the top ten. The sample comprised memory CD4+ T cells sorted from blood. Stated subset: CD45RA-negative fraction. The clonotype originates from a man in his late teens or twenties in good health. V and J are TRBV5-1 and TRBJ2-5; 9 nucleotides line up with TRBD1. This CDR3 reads CASSLEGTGRGTQYF. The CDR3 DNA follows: TGCGCCAGCAGCTTGGAGGGGACAGGGCGCGGGACCCAGTACTTC.